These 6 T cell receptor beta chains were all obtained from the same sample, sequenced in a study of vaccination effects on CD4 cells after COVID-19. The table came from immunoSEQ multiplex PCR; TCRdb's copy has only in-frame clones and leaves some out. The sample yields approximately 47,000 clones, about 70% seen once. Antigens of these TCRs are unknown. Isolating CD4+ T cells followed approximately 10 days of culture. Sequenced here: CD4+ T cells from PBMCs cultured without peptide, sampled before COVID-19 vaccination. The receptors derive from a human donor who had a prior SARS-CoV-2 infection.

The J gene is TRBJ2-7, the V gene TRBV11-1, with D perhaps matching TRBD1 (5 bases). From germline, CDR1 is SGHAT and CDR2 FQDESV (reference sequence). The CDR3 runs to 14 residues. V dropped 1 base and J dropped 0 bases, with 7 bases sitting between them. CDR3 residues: CASSLVDNSYEQYF. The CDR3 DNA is TGTGCCAGCAGCTTAGTGGACAACTCCTACGAGCAGTACTTC.

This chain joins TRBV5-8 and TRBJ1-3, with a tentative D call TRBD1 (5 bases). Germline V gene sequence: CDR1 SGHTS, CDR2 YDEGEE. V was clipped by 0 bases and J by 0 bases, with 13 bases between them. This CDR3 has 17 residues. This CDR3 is CASSLGPRAFSGNTIYF. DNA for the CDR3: TGTGCCAGCAGCTTGGGTCCCAGGGCCTTCTCTGGAAACACCATATATTTT.

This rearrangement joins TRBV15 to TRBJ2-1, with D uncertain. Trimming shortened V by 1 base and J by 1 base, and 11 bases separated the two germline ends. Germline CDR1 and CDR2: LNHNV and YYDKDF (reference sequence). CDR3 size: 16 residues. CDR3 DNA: TGTGCCACCAGCAGAGGGACCGACTTATCCTACAATGAGCAGTTCTTC. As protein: CATSRGTDLSYNEQFF.

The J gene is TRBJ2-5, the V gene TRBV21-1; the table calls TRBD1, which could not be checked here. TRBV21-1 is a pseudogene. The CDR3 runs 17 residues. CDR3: CASSKEGQGGIQETQYF. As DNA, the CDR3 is TGTGCCAGCAGCAAAGAGGGACAGGGGGGGATTCAAGAGACCCAGTACTTC.

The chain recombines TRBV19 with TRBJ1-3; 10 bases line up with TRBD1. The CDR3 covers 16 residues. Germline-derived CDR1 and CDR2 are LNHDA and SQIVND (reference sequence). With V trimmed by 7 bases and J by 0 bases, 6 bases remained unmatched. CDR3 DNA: TGTGCCAGTACCCGGGACAGGGGAATCTCTGGAAACACCATATATTTT. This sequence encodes CASTRDRGISGNTIYF. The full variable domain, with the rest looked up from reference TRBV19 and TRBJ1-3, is DGGITQSPKYLFRKEGQNVTLSCEQNLNHDAMYWYRQDPGQGLRLIYYSQIVNDFQKGDIAEGYSVSREKKESFPLTVTSAQKNPTAFYLCASTRDRGISGNTIYFGEGSWLTVV.

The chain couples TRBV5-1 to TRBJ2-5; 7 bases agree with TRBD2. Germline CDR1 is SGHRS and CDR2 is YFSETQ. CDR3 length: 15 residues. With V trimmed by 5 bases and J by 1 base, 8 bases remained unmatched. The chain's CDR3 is CASRGLPGTQETQYF. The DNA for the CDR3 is TGCGCCAGCAGGGGACTACCTGGGACCCAAGAGACCCAGTACTTC.